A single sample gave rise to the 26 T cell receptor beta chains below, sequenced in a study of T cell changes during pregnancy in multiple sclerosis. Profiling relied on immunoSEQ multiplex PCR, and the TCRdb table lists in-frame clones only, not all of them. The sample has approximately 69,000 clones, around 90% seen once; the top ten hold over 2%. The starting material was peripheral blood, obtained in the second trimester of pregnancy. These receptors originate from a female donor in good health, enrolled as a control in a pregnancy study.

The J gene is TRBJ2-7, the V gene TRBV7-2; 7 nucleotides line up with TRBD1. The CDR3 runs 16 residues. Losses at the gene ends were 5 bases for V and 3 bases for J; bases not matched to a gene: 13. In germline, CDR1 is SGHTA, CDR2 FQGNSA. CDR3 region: CASSTRQGDRGYEQYF. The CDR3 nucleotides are TGTGCCAGCAGCACCCGACAGGGAGATCGAGGCTACGAGCAGTACTTC.

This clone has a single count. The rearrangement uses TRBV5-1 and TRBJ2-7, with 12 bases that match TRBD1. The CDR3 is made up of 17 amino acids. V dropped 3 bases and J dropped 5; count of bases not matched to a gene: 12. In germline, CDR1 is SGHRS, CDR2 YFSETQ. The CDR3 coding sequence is TGCGCCAGCAGCTCTCCACCCCTGGGACAGGGGGCACACGAGCAGTACTTC. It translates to CASSSPPLGQGAHEQYF. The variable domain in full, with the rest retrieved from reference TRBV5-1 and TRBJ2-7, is KAGVTQTPRYLIKTRGQQVTLSCSPISGHRSVSWYQQTPGQGLQFLFEYFSETQRNKGNFPGRFSGRQFSNSRSEMNVSTLELGDSALYLCASSSPPLGQGAHEQYFGPGTRLTVT.

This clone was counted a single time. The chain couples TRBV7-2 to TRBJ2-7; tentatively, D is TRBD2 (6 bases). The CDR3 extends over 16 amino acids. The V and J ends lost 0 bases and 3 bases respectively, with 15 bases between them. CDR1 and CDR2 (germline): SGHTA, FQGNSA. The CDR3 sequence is CASSLALPGLSYEQYF. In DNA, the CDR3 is TGTGCCAGCAGCTTAGCCCTACCGGGACTCAGCTACGAGCAGTACTTC.

CDR3 sequence reads: CASSLGVQRGIGDEQFF. The CDR3 region has the DNA TGTGCCAGCAGCTTAGGGGTCCAACGGGGAATCGGAGATGAGCAGTTCTTC. The chain combines TRBV11-2 with TRBJ2-1, with a tentative D call TRBD2 (5 bases). Germline V gene sequence: CDR1 SGHAT, CDR2 FQNNGV. The length of the CDR3 is 17 residues. Trimming removed 1 base from V and 8 bases from J, with 21 bases in between.

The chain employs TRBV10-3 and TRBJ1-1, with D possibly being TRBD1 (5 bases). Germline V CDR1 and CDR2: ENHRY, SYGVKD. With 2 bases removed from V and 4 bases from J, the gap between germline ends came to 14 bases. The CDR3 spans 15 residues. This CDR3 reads CAISEGRARGTEAFF. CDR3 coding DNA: TGTGCCATCAGTGAGGGCAGGGCAAGGGGCACTGAAGCTTTCTTT.

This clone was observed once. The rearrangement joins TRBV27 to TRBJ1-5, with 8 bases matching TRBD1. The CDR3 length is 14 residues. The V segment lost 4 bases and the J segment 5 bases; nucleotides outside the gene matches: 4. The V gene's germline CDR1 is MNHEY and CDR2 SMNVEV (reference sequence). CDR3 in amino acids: CASSWTGNYQPQHF. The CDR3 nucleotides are TGTGCCAGCAGTTGGACAGGGAATTATCAGCCCCAGCATTTT.

Here the CDR3 reads CASSEDKNTEAFF. DNA for the CDR3: TGTGCCAGCAGTGAAGACAAGAACACTGAAGCTTTCTTT. This rearrangement joins TRBV6-1 to TRBJ1-1; no clear D. The CDR3 covers 13 residues. Germline CDR1 reads MNHNS; CDR2 reads SASEGT. V was clipped by 1 base and J by 1 base, with 4 bases between them.

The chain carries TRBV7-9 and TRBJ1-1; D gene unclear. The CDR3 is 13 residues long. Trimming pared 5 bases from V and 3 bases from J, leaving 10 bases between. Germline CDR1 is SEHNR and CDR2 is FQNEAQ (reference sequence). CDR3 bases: TGTGCCAGCAGCGCCCCCGGTGACACTGAAGCTTTCTTT. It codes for CASSAPGDTEAFF.

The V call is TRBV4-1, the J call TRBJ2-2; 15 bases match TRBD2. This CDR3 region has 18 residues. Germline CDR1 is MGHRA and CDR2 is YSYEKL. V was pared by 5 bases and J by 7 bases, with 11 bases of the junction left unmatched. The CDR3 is CASSFGLAGGPKNGELFF. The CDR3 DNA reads TGCGCCAGCAGCTTCGGACTAGCGGGGGGGCCTAAAAACGGGGAGCTGTTTTTT.

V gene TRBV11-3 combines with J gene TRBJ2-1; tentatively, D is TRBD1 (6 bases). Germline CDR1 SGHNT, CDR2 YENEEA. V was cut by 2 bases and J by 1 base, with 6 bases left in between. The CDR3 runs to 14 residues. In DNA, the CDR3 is TGTGCCAGCAGCTTACAGGGGTCCTACAATGAGCAGTTCTTC. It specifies CASSLQGSYNEQFF.

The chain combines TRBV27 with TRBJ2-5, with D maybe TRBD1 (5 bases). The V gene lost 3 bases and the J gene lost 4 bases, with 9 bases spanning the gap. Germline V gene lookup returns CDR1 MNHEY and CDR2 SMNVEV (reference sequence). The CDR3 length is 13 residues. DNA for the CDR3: TGTGCCAGCAGTTTTAGGGGCGGAGAGACCCAGTACTTC. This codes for CASSFRGGETQYF.

The CDR3 DNA reads as TGTGCCAGCTCAACAGGGGGCGGCACTGAAGCTTTCTTT. This gives the protein CASSTGGGTEAFF. The chain has TRBV11-2 and TRBJ1-1, with 9 bases aligning to TRBD1. The CDR3 extends over 13 amino acids. J was trimmed by 4 bases and V by 8 bases; bases with no gene match: 5. The germline V gene encodes CDR1 SGHAT and CDR2 FQNNGV.

Here the CDR3 reads CASSPFRQVPGYGYTF. The CDR3 region has the DNA TGTGCCAGCAGCCCTTTTCGACAGGTGCCTGGCTATGGCTACACCTTC. This chain links TRBV5-6 with TRBJ1-2; a possible D gene is TRBD1 (6 bases). The germline gives CDR1 SGHDT, CDR2 YYEEEE. V shed 4 bases and J shed 4 bases, with 20 bases lying between them. The CDR3 loop spans 16 amino acids.

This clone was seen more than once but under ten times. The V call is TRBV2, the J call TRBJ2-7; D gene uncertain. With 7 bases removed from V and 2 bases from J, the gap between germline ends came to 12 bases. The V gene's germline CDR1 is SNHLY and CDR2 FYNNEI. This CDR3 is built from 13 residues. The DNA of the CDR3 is TGTGCCAGCATCACGTCAGGCACCTACGAGCAGTACTTC. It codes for CASITSGTYEQYF.

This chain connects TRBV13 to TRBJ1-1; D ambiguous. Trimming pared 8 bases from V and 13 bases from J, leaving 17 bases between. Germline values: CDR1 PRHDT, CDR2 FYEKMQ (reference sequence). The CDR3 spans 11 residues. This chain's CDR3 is CASAPGRNFFF. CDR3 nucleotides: TGTGCCAGCGCCCCGGGTCGCAACTTTTTCTTT.

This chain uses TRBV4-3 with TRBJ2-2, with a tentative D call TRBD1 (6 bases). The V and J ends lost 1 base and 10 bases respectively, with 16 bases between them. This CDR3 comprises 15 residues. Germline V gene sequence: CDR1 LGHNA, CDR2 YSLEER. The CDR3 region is CASSQATGRPEELFF. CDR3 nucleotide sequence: TGCGCCAGCAGCCAAGCAACAGGGCGCCCAGAGGAGCTGTTTTTT.

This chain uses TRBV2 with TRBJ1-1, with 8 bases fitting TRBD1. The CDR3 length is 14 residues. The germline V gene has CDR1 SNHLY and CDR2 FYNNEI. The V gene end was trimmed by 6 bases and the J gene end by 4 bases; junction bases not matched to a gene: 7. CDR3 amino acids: CASRDGQGPTEAFF. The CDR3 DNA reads TGTGCCAGCAGGGACGGACAGGGCCCCACTGAAGCTTTCTTT.

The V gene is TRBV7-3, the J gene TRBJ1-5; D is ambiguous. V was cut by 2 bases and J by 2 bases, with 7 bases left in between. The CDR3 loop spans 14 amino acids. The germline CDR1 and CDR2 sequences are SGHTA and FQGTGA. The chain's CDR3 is CASSLQVCNQPQHF. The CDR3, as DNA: TGTGCCAGCAGCTTACAGGTTTGCAATCAGCCCCAGCATTTT.

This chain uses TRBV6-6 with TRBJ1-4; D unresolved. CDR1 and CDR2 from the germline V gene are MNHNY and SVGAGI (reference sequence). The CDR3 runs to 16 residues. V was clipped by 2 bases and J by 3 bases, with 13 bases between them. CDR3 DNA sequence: TGTGCCAGCAGTTACGGGCTGAAAAGAGCTAATGAAAAACTGTTTTTT. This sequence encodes CASSYGLKRANEKLFF.

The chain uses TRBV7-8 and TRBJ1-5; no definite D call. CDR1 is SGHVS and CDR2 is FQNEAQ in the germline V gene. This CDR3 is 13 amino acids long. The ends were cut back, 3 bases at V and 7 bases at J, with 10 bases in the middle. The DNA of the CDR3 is TGTGCCAGCAGCTTCGCGGAGGGCCAGCCCCAGCATTTT. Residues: CASSFAEGQPQHF.

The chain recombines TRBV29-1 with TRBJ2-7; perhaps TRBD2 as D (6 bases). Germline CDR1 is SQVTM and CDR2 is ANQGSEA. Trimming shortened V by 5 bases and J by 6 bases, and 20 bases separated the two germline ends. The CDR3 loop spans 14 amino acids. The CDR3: CSVLKPGLEGEQYF. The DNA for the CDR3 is TGCAGCGTTCTGAAACCGGGACTGGAGGGCGAGCAGTACTTC.

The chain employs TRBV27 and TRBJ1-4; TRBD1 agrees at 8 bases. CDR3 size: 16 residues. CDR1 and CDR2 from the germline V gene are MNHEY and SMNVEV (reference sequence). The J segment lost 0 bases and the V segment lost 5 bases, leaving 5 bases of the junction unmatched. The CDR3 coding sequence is TGTGCCAGCAGTGGACAGGGACTTCCAACTAATGAAAAACTGTTTTTT. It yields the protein CASSGQGLPTNEKLFF.

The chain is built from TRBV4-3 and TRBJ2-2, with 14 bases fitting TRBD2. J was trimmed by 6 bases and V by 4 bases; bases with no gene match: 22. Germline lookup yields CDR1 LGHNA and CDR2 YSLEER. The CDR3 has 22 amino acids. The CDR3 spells CASSPDLGMGLAGVLGSGELFF. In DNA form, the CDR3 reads TGCGCCAGCAGCCCGGACTTAGGGATGGGACTAGCGGGGGTCTTAGGGTCCGGGGAGCTGTTTTTT.

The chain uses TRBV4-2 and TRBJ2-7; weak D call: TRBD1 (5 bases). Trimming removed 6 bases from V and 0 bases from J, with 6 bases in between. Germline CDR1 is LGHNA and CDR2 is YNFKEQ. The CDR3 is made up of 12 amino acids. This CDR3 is CASRDNSYEQYF. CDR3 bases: TGTGCCAGCAGGGACAACTCCTACGAGCAGTACTTC.

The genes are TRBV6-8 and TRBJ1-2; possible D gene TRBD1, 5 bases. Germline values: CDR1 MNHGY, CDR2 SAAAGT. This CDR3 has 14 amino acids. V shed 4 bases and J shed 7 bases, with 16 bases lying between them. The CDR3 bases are TGTGCCAGCAGTTCTCCAGGGTATCAAGCTGGCTACACCTTC. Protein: CASSSPGYQAGYTF.

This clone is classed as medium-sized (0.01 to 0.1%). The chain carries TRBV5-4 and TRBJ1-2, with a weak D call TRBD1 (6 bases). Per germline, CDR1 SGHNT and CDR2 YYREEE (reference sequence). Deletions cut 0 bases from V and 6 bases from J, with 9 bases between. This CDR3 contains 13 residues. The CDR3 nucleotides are TGTGCCAGCAGCTTGGCAGGGGTTAATGGCTACACCTTC. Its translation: CASSLAGVNGYTF.